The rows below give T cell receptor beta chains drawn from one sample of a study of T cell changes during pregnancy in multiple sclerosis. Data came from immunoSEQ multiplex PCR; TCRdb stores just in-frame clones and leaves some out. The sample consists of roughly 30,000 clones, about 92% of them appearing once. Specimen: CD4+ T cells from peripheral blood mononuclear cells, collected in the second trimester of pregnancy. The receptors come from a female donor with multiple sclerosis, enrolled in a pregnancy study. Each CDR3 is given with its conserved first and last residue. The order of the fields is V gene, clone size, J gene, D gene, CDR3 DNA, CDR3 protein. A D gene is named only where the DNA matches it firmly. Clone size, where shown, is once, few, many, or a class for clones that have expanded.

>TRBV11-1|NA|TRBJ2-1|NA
TGTGCCAGCAGCTTAGGACAAATGGAGCAGTTCTTC
CASSLGQMEQFF
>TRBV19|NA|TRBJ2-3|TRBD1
TGTGCCAGTAACACAGGGGGCGTAGATACGCAGTATTTT
CASNTGGVDTQYF
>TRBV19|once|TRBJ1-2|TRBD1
TGTGCCAGTAGTACGTATACAGGGGCGGCCTATGGCTACACCTTC
CASSTYTGAAYGYTF
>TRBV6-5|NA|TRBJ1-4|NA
TGTGCCACCTCATCAGTGTACAGGGTAAATGAAAAACTGTTTTTT
CATSSVYRVNEKLFF
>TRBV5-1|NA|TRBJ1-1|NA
TGCGCCAGCAGCGAGCCCGGGAACACTGAAGCTTTCTTT
CASSEPGNTEAFF
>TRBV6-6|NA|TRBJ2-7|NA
TGTGCCAGCAGTCCCCCGGGAGCACCCTACGAGCAGTACTTC
CASSPPGAPYEQYF
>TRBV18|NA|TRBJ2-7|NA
TGTGCCAGCTCACTCGGGGGATCATTCGTCGAGCAGTACTTC
CASSLGGSFVEQYF
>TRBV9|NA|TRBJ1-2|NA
TGTGCCAGCAGCGAATCCGGGACAAGTAATGGCTACACCTTC
CASSESGTSNGYTF
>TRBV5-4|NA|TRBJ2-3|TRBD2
TGTGCCAGCAGCTGGGGGACTAGCGGGAGCACAGATACGCAGTATTTT
CASSWGTSGSTDTQYF
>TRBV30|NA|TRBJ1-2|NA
TGTGCCTGGAAGGTGGGTTTCAGGGGCTACACCTTC
CAWKVGFRGYTF
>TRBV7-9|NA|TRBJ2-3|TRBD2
TGTGCCAGCAGCGAATGGGGGGGGAGCACAGATACGCAGTATTTT
CASSEWGGSTDTQYF
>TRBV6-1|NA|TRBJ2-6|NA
TGTGCCAGCAGTGCCAGGGGGACGGGACTAGTCAACTCTGGGGCCAACGTCCTGACTTTC
CASSARGTGLVNSGANVLTF
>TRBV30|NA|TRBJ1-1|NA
TGTGCCTGGAGCCAACAGGGTTTTAAGGCTGAAGCTTTCTTT
CAWSQQGFKAEAFF
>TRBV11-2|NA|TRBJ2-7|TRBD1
TGTGCCAGCAGCGCAACCCCGGGACAGGGGGCCTACGAGCAGTACTTC
CASSATPGQGAYEQYF
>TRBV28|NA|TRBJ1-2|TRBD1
TGTGCCAGCAGTTTCGGGACAGGCTATGGCTACACCTTC
CASSFGTGYGYTF
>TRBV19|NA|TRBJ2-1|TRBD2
TGTGCCAGTAGGAGTAGCGGGAGTAGGCAGTTCTTC
CASRSSGSRQFF
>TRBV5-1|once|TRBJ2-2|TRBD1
TGCGCCAGCAGCAAAAACAGGGGGCGGACCGGGGAGCTGTTTTTT
CASSKNRGRTGELFF
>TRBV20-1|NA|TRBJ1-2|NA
TGCAGTGCATCGAGGCGGCACACCTTC
CSASRRHTF
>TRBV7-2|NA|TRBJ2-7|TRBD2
TGTGCCAGCAGTTTTTACACGGGAGGGGGCGAGCAGTACTTC
CASSFYTGGGEQYF
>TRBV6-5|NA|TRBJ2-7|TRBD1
TGTGCCATTTCCCCCGGGACAGGGAGGGACGAGCAGTACTTC
CAISPGTGRDEQYF
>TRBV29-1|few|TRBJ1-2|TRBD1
TGCAGCGTTGGACAGGGGGGTGGCTACACCTTC
CSVGQGGGYTF
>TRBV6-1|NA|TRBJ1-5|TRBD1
TGTGCCAGCACCCCGGACAGGGGGTCGAGTCAGCCCCAGCATTTT
CASTPDRGSSQPQHF
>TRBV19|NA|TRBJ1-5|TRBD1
TGTGCCAGTAGTATTCACCGGGACAGGGGCGAATGGCCCCAGCATTTT
CASSIHRDRGEWPQHF
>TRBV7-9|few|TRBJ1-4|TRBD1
TGTGCCAGCAGCCAACAAACAGGGGGAGGAAAACTGTTTTTT
CASSQQTGGGKLFF
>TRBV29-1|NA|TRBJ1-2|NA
TGCAGCGTTGAAGATCTTCTGCCGGGGAAGGGCTACACCTTC
CSVEDLLPGKGYTF
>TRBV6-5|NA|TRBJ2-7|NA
TGTGCCAGCAGTTACGGTCGGAGAGGCAGATCCTACGAGCAGTACTTC
CASSYGRRGRSYEQYF
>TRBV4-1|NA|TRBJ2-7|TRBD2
TGCGCCAGCAGCCCCATAGCGGGAGGGCCTTACGAGCAGTACTTC
CASSPIAGGPYEQYF
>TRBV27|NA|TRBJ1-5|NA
TGTGCCAGCAGTTTATGGGGAGGGAAGAGCAATCAGCCCCAGCATTTT
CASSLWGGKSNQPQHF